This entry is about one T cell receptor beta chain. No antigen is known for it. The PCR made use of 60 Vbeta and 13 Jbeta primers. The data were produced by immunoSEQ multiplex PCR, yet TCRdb's version contains in-frame clones alone and is incomplete. The table shows 90,000 to 100,000 clones, with 74% occurring only once. This record comes from a study of cytomegalovirus exposure and HLA in healthy donors. Looking at the study overall: T cells numbering about 200 million yielded more than 95 million unique TCR beta sequences in an earlier analysis. Findings of the study overall: Reported results showed that the classifier diagnosed cytomegalovirus status with high specificity and sensitivity. Common viral pathogens seemed to be connected with several of the most significant clusters, according to a later analysis.

Healthy people donating bone marrow made up the donors. The CDR3 length is 16 residues. Germline CDR1 and CDR2: MNHEY and SMNVEV (reference sequence). Trimming shortened V by 4 bases and J by 1 base, and 15 bases separated the two germline ends. The chain combines TRBV27 with TRBJ2-3; maybe TRBD1 (5 bases). The TCR sequence derives from a male donor in good health and CMV-seronegative. The source material was PBMCs. CDR3 sequence (DNA): TGTGCCAGCAGTTCGGATACAGGTTTGGGCACAGATACGCAGTATTTT. Encoded protein: CASSSDTGLGTDTQYF.